This TCR beta chain derives from a study of blood T cell repertoires in COVID-19. Study-level information: Whether acute or convalescent, the COVID-19 samples came from the United States, Italy and Spain. The analysed material was cDNA or gDNA that came from T cells, B-cell-depleted T cells, or PBMCs.

Original methodology: Using reference gene primer amplification, nucleated cell counts were estimated. This table comes from immunoSEQ multiplex PCR, and its TCRdb copy is limited to in-frame clones, with some not included. V and J calls plus clone size are reproduced from that table; the DNA served to infer D and trimming. The sample contains approximately 65,000 clones, 65% to 80% of which appear only once. After removal of 5 bases from V and 8 bases from J, the junction contained 14 bases not matched to a gene. Per the germline V gene, CDR1 is MDHEN and CDR2 is SYDVKM. There are 16 residues in the CDR3.

The V and J genes are TRBV28 and TRBJ1-1; 10 bases agree with TRBD1. The sequence was collected from a human donor in a cohort sampled during active COVID-19. The source material was peripheral blood. The CDR3 sequence is CASSGGWGQGTGEAFF. Here the CDR3 DNA reads TGTGCCAGCAGTGGGGGGTGGGGACAGGGGACGGGAGAAGCTTTCTTT.